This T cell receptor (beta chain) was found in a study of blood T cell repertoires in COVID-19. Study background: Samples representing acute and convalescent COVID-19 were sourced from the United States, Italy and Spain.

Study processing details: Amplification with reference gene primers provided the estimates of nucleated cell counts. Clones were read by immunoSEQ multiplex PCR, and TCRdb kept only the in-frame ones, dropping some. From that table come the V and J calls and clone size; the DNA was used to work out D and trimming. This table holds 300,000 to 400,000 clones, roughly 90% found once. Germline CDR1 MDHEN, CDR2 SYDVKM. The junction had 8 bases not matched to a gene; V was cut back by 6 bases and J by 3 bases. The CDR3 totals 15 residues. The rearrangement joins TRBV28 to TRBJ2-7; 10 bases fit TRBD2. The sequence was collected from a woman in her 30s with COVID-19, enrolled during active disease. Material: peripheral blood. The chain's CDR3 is CASRSSGSQVYEQYF. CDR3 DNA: TGTGCCAGCAGGTCTAGCGGGAGCCAAGTCTACGAGCAGTACTTC.